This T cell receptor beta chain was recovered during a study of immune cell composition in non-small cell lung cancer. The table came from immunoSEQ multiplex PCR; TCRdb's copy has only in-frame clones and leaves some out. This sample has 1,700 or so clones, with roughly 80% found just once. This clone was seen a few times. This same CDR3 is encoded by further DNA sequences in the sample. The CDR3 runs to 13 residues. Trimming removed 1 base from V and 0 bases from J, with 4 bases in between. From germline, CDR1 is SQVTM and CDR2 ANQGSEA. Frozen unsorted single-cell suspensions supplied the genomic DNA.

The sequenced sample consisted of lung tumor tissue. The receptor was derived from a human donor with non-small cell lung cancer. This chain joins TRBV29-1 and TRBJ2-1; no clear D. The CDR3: CSVEGASYNEQFF. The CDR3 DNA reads TGCAGCGTTGAAGGCGCCTCCTACAATGAGCAGTTCTTC.